These 27 T cell receptor beta chains were sequenced from one sample in a study of blood T cells in healthy people across ages. With a J-beta primer mix and a sample-barcoded 5' primer, a second PCR ran about 7 to 11 cycles. TCRdb analysed the 5' RACE reads with MiXCR anew, one entry per CDR3 protein. The sample lists about 730,000 distinct CDR3 sequences; more than 40% were seen once. The specimen was blood. All receptors come from a woman aged 60-70 years in good health.

CDR3 sequence: CSVRRTGGSATNEKLFF. The CDR3 region has the DNA TGCAGCGTTCGACGGACAGGCGGCTCTGCAACTAATGAAAAACTGTTTTTT. The rearrangement uses TRBV29-1 and TRBJ1-4; 7 bases are a match to TRBD1. From germline, CDR1 is SQVTM and CDR2 ANQGSEA. This CDR3 spans 17 amino acids. V lost 5 bases to trimming and J lost 0 bases; unmatched junction nucleotides: 12.

This clonotype was counted only a few times. The chain carries TRBV6-2 or TRBV6-3 and TRBJ2-1; D is unresolved. The CDR3 totals 12 residues. Germline assignment: CDR1 MNHEY and CDR2 SVGEGT. Trimming took off 5 bases at V and 9 bases at J, with 11 bases between the two ends. This chain's CDR3 is CASSQSQGEQFF. CDR3 nucleotides: TGTGCCAGCAGTCAGTCCCAAGGTGAGCAGTTCTTC.

Only one count was recorded for this clonotype. The V and J genes are TRBV7-2 and TRBJ2-1; 7 positions match TRBD1. Germline V gene lookup returns CDR1 SGHTA and CDR2 FQGNSA. V shed 5 bases and J 1 base; nucleotides not matched to a gene: 5. This CDR3 has 15 residues. CDR3 loop: CASSPSTGSYNEQFF. CDR3 nucleotides: TGTGCCAGCAGCCCGTCGACAGGGTCCTACAATGAGCAGTTCTTC.

The chain recombines TRBV25-1 with TRBJ2-7; the match to TRBD2 covers 13 bases. This CDR3 has 16 residues. The V gene's germline CDR1 is MGHDK and CDR2 SYGVNS. After removal of 4 bases from V and 6 bases from J, the junction contained 9 bases not matched to a gene. In nucleotides, the CDR3 is TGTGCCAGCAGTGTCTCCGGACTAGCGGGAGAGGCCGAGCAGTACTTC. It translates to CASSVSGLAGEAEQYF.

The rearrangement uses TRBV3-1 and TRBJ2-1; 8 bases align to TRBD1. The J call could be wrong; TRBJ2-7 is a better fit for the DNA end. CDR3 length equals 16 residues. Per the germline V gene, CDR1 is LGHDT and CDR2 is YNNKEL (reference sequence). CDR3 nucleotide sequence: TGTGCCAGCAGCAAACAGGGGGGCGAGGGAAACAATGAGCAGTACTTC. Translation gives CASSKQGGEGNNEQYF.

In its sample, this clonotype was seen a few times. V gene TRBV18 combines with J gene TRBJ2-1; D may be TRBD2 (5 bases). The J call may not be correct, given that the DNA end is closer to TRBJ2-7. Germline CDR1 reads KGHSH; CDR2 reads LQKENI. This CDR3 is 15 amino acids long. The CDR3 spells CASSPLASSYNEQYF. CDR3 DNA: TGTGCCAGCTCACCATTAGCGAGCTCCTACAATGAGCAGTACTTC.

This clonotype was recorded a few times. The J gene is TRBJ2-3, the V gene TRBV5-1; D assignment may be TRBD1 or TRBD2 (5 bases each). Per germline, CDR1 SGHRS and CDR2 YFSETQ. The CDR3 has 16 residues. V gave up 4 bases and J gave up 0 bases, with 15 bases separating them. The CDR3 spells CASSTRDVASTDTQYF. CDR3 coding DNA: TGCGCCAGCAGCACCCGGGACGTTGCTAGCACAGATACGCAGTATTTT.

This clonotype was observed at least ten times. The chain has TRBV9 and TRBJ2-7; the match to TRBD2 covers 8 bases. V lost 4 bases and J lost 3; bases outside the gene matches: 3. This CDR3 is built from 13 residues. Germline V lookup: CDR1 SGDLS, CDR2 YYNGEE. CDR3 coding DNA: TGTGCCAGCAGCCCGGGACTAGTCTACGAGCAGTACTTC. This gives the protein CASSPGLVYEQYF.

J is TRBJ2-7 and V is TRBV4-2; perhaps TRBD2 as D (6 bases). The CDR3 loop spans 16 amino acids. Trimming removed 0 bases from V and 2 bases from J, with 14 bases in between. Germline loops: CDR1 LGHNA, CDR2 YNFKEQ. Here the CDR3 reads CASSQDWGDLPYEQYF. The CDR3, as DNA: TGTGCCAGCAGCCAAGATTGGGGGGACCTCCCCTACGAGCAGTACTTC.

In its sample, this clonotype was seen a few times. The chain employs TRBV13 and TRBJ2-4; D unresolved. The CDR3 runs to 14 residues. Looked up from germline, CDR1 is PRHDT and CDR2 is FYEKMQ (reference sequence). The V end was cut by 0 bases, the J end by 6 bases, with 9 bases between. CDR3 amino acids: CASSLGDSGNIQYF. CDR3 DNA: TGTGCCAGCAGCTTAGGTGACTCAGGAAACATTCAGTACTTC.

The rearrangement links TRBV6-6 to TRBJ2-7; the D gene is possibly TRBD2 (6 bases). Looked up from germline, CDR1 is MNHNY and CDR2 is SVGAGI (reference sequence). V shed 2 bases and J shed 1 base, with 12 bases lying between them. The CDR3 runs to 15 residues. CDR3 loop: CASSYGGTPSYEQYF. CDR3 coding DNA: TGTGCCAGCAGTTACGGGGGGACGCCATCCTACGAGCAGTACTTC.

The CDR3: CAISQQGANYGYTF. The CDR3 nucleotides are TGTGCCATCAGCCAACAGGGGGCAAACTATGGCTACACCTTC. The V gene is TRBV10-3, the J gene TRBJ1-2, with 9 bases matching TRBD1. V shed 6 bases and J 2 bases; nucleotides not matched to a gene: 4. Germline lookup yields CDR1 ENHRY and CDR2 SYGVKD. The CDR3 has 14 amino acids.

The chain has TRBV13 and TRBJ2-1, with D perhaps matching TRBD1 or TRBD2 (5 bases each). V lost 2 bases, J lost 6 bases, and 17 bases lay in between. Germline loops: CDR1 PRHDT, CDR2 FYEKMQ (reference sequence). This CDR3 contains 16 residues. The chain's CDR3 is CASSLYGTPTPNEQFF. The DNA for the CDR3 is TGTGCCAGCAGCTTATACGGGACCCCTACACCCAATGAGCAGTTCTTC. Full variable domain (rest looked up from reference TRBV13 and TRBJ2-1): AAGVIQSPRHLIKEKRETATLKCYPIPRHDTVYWYQQGPGQDPQFLISFYEKMQSDKGSIPDRFSAQQFSDYHSELNMSSLELGDSALYFCASSLYGTPTPNEQFFGPGTRLTVL.

The chain uses TRBV20-1 and TRBJ2-5; D possibly corresponds to TRBD2 (5 bases). The germline V gene encodes CDR1 DFQATT and CDR2 SNEGSKA (reference sequence). CDR3 size: 12 residues. V was shortened by 4 bases and J by 5 bases, with 11 bases between the two germline ends. CDR3 sequence: CSATNWEETQYF. The CDR3 coding sequence is TGCAGTGCTACAAACTGGGAGGAGACCCAGTACTTC.

This clonotype was seen only a few times. The V and J genes are TRBV5-1 and TRBJ2-7, with 8 positions matching TRBD1. Germline loops: CDR1 SGHRS, CDR2 YFSETQ. The CDR3 is 13 amino acids. V shed 4 bases, J shed 3 bases, and the junction held 3 bases outside the gene matches. The CDR3 DNA is TGCGCCAGCAGCAAAGGACAGGGCTACGAGCAGTACTTC. It encodes CASSKGQGYEQYF.

This clonotype was detected only a few times. The V and J genes are TRBV29-1 and TRBJ2-1; perhaps TRBD2 as D (5 bases). In germline, CDR1 is SQVTM, CDR2 ANQGSEA. Between the trimmed V and J ends, which lost 4 bases and 7 bases, there was a span of 8 bases. This CDR3 is built from 11 residues. The DNA for the CDR3 is TGCAGCGTTGTTCGGAGGAATGAGCAGTTCTTC. Its translation is CSVVRRNEQFF.

The chain has TRBV20-1 and TRBJ2-1, with 7 bases fitting TRBD2. The CDR3 contains 15 residues. Germline CDR1 and CDR2: DFQATT and SNEGSKA (reference sequence). J was trimmed by 8 bases and V by 2 bases; bases with no gene match: 12. The CDR3 sequence is CSARTPGLGLYEQFF. DNA of the CDR3: TGCAGTGCTAGAACACCCGGACTAGGCCTATATGAGCAGTTCTTC.

The chain carries TRBV4-2 and TRBJ2-4, with D possibly TRBD2 on 7 matching bases. The germline gives CDR1 LGHNA, CDR2 YNFKEQ. The CDR3 sequence is 15 residues long. Trimming removed 0 bases from V and 7 bases from J, with 13 bases in between. The CDR3 DNA reads as TGTGCCAGCAGCCAAGATGGGGGGGCGGGTAACATTCAGTACTTC. Residues: CASSQDGGAGNIQYF.

This chain links TRBV18 with TRBJ1-1; D not resolved. V was clipped by 0 bases and J by 0 bases, with 8 bases between them. Germline V gene sequence: CDR1 KGHSH, CDR2 LQKENI. The CDR3 spans 15 residues. CDR3 sequence: CASSPPSSVNTEAFF. The CDR3 DNA reads as TGTGCCAGCTCACCACCGTCAAGCGTGAACACTGAAGCTTTCTTT.

Notes on this clonotype: A read error may be the cause here, since a much bigger clone is one base away. The chain carries TRBV4-3 and TRBJ2-1, with D perhaps being TRBD1 or TRBD2 (5 bases each). Per the germline V gene, CDR1 is LGHNA and CDR2 is YSLEER. CDR3 length: 13 residues. The V and J ends lost 5 bases and 5 bases respectively, with 10 bases between them. The CDR3 protein is CASSRDPNNEQFF. Here the CDR3 DNA reads TGCGCCAGCAGCAGGGACCCCAACAATGAGCAGTTCTTC.

The J gene is TRBJ2-7, the V gene TRBV7-2; 8 positions agree with TRBD1. The CDR3 spans 14 residues. In germline, CDR1 is SGHTA, CDR2 FQGNSA. J was trimmed by 7 bases and V by 5 bases; bases with no gene match: 10. For the CDR3, the DNA is TGTGCCAGCAGCCCACTTGGGACAGGTGGGGAGCAGTACTTC. Translation: CASSPLGTGGEQYF.

This clonotype was observed a handful of times. This chain links TRBV24-1 with TRBJ2-6; perhaps TRBD1 as D (6 bases). The CDR3 spans 15 residues. The V gene lost 3 bases and the J gene lost 2 bases, with 7 bases spanning the gap. CDR1 and CDR2 (germline): KGHDR, SFDVKD. CDR3 region: CATSDPGAGANVLTF. CDR3 nucleotides: TGTGCCACCAGTGATCCAGGGGCTGGGGCCAACGTCCTGACTTTC.

CDR3: CASSYGLTGELFF. In nucleotides, the CDR3 is TGTGCCAGCAGTTACGGGTTGACCGGGGAGCTGTTTTTT. This chain connects TRBV6-2 or TRBV6-3 to TRBJ2-2; D is unclear. The CDR3 consists of 13 residues. Trimming removed 2 bases from V and 5 bases from J, with 6 bases in between. In germline, CDR1 is MNHEY, CDR2 SVGEGT.

Note on this clonotype: At one boundary the junction diverges from the germline segment, which might be a read error. The V and J genes are TRBV3-1 and TRBJ2-7; D is possibly TRBD2 (5 bases). The J call may be mistaken, given a closer DNA end match to TRBJ2-5. Germline lookup yields CDR1 LGHDT and CDR2 YNNKEL (reference sequence). The CDR3 runs 13 residues. The CDR3 region is CAISLPAEETQYF. In nucleotides, the CDR3 is TGTGCCATCAGCCTCCCAGCGGAAGAGACCCAGTACTTC.

The chain has TRBV4-1 and TRBJ1-5; D is perhaps TRBD1 (6 bases). Germline V lookup: CDR1 MGHRA, CDR2 YSYEKL. The V end was cut by 0 bases, the J end by 6 bases, with 9 bases between. This CDR3 spans 14 amino acids. DNA of the CDR3: TGCGCCAGCAGCCAAGAAGTAGGGGGTCAGCCCCAGCATTTT. This translates into CASSQEVGGQPQHF.

In regard to this clonotype: This may be a read error, as it is one base from a much larger clone. The V and J genes are TRBV7-2 and TRBJ2-7; the D call may be TRBD1 or TRBD2 (5 bases each). Trimming removed 8 bases at V and 6 bases at J, with 26 bases between. CDR1 and CDR2 (germline): SGHTA, FQGNSA. This CDR3 is built from 16 residues. This CDR3 reads CASGSSPGSWGSEQYF. DNA of the CDR3: TGTGCCAGCGGCTCCAGCCCGGGTTCCTGGGGGAGCGAGCAGTACTTC.

This clonotype was seen a few times. This chain joins TRBV28 and TRBJ2-7, with 7 bases lining up with TRBD1. Trimming took 5 bases from V and 6 from J; bases not matched to a gene: 7. The CDR3 sequence is 13 residues long. CDR1 and CDR2 (germline): MDHEN, SYDVKM. DNA for the CDR3: TGTGCCAGCAGTACAACAGGGGTTGGCGAGCAGTACTTC. It specifies CASSTTGVGEQYF.